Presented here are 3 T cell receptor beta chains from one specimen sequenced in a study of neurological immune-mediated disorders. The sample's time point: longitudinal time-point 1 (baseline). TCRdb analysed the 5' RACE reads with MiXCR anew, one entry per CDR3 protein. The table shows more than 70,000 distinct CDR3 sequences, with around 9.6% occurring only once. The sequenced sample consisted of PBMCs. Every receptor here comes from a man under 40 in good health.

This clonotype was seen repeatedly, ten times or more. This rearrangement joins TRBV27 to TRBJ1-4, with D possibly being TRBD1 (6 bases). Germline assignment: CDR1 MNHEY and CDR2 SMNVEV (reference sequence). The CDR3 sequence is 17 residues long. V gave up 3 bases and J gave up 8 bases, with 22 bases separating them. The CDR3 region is CASSLGWSGASIEKLFF. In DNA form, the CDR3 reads TGTGCCAGCAGTTTGGGGTGGTCAGGGGCGAGTATAGAAAAACTGTTTTTT.

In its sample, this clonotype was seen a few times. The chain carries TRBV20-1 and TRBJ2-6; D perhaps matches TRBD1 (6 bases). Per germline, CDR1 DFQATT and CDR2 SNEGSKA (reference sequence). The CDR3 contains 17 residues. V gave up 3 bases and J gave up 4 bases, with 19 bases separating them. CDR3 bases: TGCAGTGCTAGGGTACAGGGAATGAATTCGGGGGCCAACGTCCTGACTTTC. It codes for CSARVQGMNSGANVLTF.

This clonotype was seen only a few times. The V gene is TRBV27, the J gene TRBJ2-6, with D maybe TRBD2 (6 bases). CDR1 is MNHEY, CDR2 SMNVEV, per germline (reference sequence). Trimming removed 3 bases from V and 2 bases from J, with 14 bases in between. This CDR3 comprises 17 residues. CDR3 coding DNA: TGTGCCAGCAGTTTTTGGAGGGCAGCCCCTGGGGCCAACGTCCTGACTTTC. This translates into CASSFWRAAPGANVLTF.